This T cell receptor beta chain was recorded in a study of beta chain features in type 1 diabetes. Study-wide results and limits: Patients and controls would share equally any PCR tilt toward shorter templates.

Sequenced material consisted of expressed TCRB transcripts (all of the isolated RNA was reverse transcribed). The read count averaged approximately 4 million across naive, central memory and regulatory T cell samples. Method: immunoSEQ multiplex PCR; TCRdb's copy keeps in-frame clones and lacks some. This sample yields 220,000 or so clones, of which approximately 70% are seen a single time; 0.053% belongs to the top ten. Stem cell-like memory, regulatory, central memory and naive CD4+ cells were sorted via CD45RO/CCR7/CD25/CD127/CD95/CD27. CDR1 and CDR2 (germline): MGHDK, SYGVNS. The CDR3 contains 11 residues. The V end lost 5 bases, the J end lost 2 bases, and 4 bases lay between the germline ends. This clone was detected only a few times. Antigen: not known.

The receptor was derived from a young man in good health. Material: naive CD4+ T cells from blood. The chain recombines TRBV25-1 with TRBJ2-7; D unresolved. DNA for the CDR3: TGTGCCAGCAGTCTTGCCTACGAGCAGTACTTC. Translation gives CASSLAYEQYF.